This TCR beta chain was recorded in a study of tumor and adjacent non-tumor tissue in lung cancer. Overall study: Histology: 11 to 13 adenocarcinoma, 2 squamous cell carcinoma, 1 small cell lung cancer. Patients were aged roughly 31 to 76, ten or so men and about 5 women, stage I to III.

V shed 10 bases and J 1 base; nucleotides not matched to a gene: 10. CDR1 is SEHNR and CDR2 is FQNEAQ in the germline V gene (reference sequence). This CDR3 is built from 15 residues. No cell sorting was done before RNA was extracted from the tissue. The library came from three nested PCR rounds adapted from ARM-PCR protocols. From the multiplex PCR reads, TCRdb called clonotypes with MiXCR, one entry per CDR3 protein. The sample lists about 110,000 distinct CDR3 sequences, around 80% occurring once. This sequence originates from a woman in her sixties with non-small cell lung cancer. The chain has TRBV7-9 and TRBJ1-1; 9 nucleotides agree with TRBD1. The sample was lung tumor tissue. The CDR3 sequence is CANILQGQGNTEAFF. CDR3 sequence (DNA): TGTGCCAACATCCTTCAGGGACAGGGGAACACTGAAGCTTTCTTT.